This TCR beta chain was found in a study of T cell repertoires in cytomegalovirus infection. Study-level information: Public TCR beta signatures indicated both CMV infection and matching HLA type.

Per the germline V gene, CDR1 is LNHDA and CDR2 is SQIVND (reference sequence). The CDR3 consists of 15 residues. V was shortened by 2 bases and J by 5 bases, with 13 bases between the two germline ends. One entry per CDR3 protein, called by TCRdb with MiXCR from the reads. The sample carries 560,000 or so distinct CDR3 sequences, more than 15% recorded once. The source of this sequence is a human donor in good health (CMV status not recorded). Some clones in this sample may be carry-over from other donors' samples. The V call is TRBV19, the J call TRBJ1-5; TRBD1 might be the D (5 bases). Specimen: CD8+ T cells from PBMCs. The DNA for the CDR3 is TGTGCCAGTAGTATAATTCACGACAGCTATCAGCCCCAGCATTTT. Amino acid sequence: CASSIIHDSYQPQHF.